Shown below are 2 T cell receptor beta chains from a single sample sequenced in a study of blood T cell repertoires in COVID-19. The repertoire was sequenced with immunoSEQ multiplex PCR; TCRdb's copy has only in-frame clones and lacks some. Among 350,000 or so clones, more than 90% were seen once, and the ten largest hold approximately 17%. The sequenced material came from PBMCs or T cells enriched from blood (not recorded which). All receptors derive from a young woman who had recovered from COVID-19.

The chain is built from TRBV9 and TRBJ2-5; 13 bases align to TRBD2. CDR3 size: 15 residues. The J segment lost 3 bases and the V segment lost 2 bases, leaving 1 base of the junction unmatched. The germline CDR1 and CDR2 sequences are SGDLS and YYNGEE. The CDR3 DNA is TGTGCCAGCAGCGTCGGACTAGCGGGGGAAGAGACCCAGTACTTC. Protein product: CASSVGLAGEETQYF.

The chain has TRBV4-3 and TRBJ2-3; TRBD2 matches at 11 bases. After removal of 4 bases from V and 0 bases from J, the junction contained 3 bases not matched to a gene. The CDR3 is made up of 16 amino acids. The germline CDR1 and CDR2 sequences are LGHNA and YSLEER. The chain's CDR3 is CASSLGTSGSTDTQYF. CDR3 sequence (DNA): TGCGCCAGCAGCCTCGGGACTAGCGGAAGCACAGATACGCAGTATTTT.